This T cell receptor (beta chain) was recovered during a study of Ad26.COV2.S vaccination and SARS-CoV-2 variants. Study overall: Dosing was one shot or two shots 56 days apart.

Study-wide findings and caveats: In TCR breadth and depth analyses, total T cell responses may have been underestimated.

Produced via immunoSEQ multiplex PCR; TCRdb's table is partial and in-frame only. The top ten hold about 1.7% of the sample, which has under 600,000 clones, nearly 90% seen once. There are 12 residues in the CDR3. V lost 7 bases and J 7 bases, leaving 13 bases between the germline ends. About this clone itself: Its target is unknown.

Documented treatment: approximately 18 received Ad26.COV2.S at low or high dose, single or two shots; roughly five received placebo; per-sample allocation not given. Sampling occurred on day 63 after the first vaccine or placebo injection. An adult donor aged 18-55 years was enrolled in Boston. This chain connects TRBV12-3 or TRBV12-4 to TRBJ1-2; D might be TRBD1 (6 bases). This TCR came from a person between 18 and 65 years old who received the Ad26.COV2.S COVID-19 vaccine or a placebo. This specimen consisted of peripheral blood, obtained in a trial of Ad26.COV2.S vaccine versus placebo. The CDR3: CASTYGQSGYTF. The CDR3 region has the DNA TGTGCCAGCACCTACGGACAGAGTGGCTACACCTTC.